A selection of T cell receptor beta chains follows, all from one sample in a study of T cell responses to AZD1222 COVID-19 vaccine. Method: immunoSEQ multiplex PCR; TCRdb's copy keeps in-frame clones and lacks some. In the table there are approximately 150,000 clones, about 90% of which are singletons. Sequencing used peripheral blood, obtained 28 days after the second AZD1222 dose. These receptors were collected from an adult who received the AZD1222 COVID-19 vaccine. Both conserved end residues are part of each CDR3. D genes are given only for firm matches. Expanded clones are given a class, and other clones once, few, many or no size at all.

j_gene: TRBJ2-7
abundance: .
v_gene: TRBV7-9
d_gene: .
CDR3nt: TGTGCCAGCAGCTTAGGGGACTCCTACGAGCAGTACTTC
CDR3aa: CASSLGDSYEQYF

j_gene: TRBJ2-7
abundance: .
v_gene: TRBV7-8
d_gene: .
CDR3nt: TGTGCCAGCAGCTTAGCGTGGTACGAGCAGTACTTC
CDR3aa: CASSLAWYEQYF

j_gene: TRBJ1-1
abundance: .
v_gene: TRBV29-1
d_gene: .
CDR3nt: TGCAGCGTTCGACCGGGGGTGACTGAAGCTTTCTTT
CDR3aa: CSVRPGVTEAFF

j_gene: TRBJ1-2
abundance: .
v_gene: TRBV9
d_gene: .
CDR3nt: TGTGCCAGCAGCGTAGGCTGGGGTACGAGTGGCTACACCTTC
CDR3aa: CASSVGWGTSGYTF

j_gene: TRBJ1-1
abundance: .
v_gene: TRBV5-6
d_gene: .
CDR3nt: TGTGCCAGCAGCTTGGGTCTTTCTGGAGGGAATTTCTTT
CDR3aa: CASSLGLSGGNFF

j_gene: TRBJ2-1
abundance: .
v_gene: TRBV28
d_gene: TRBD2
CDR3nt: TGTGCCAGCAGCCCTGGGGGGGGCGGGAGGTCCTACAATGAGCAGTTCTTC
CDR3aa: CASSPGGGGRSYNEQFF

j_gene: TRBJ2-1
abundance: .
v_gene: TRBV7-3
d_gene: TRBD2
CDR3nt: TGTGCCAGCAGCCTGACTAGCGGGAGTGTGAGTGAGCAGTTCTTC
CDR3aa: CASSLTSGSVSEQFF

j_gene: TRBJ1-4
abundance: .
v_gene: TRBV9
d_gene: .
CDR3nt: TGTGCCAGCAGCCCCCAGTCAGGGCCACAAGGAAAACTGTTTTTT
CDR3aa: CASSPQSGPQGKLFF

j_gene: TRBJ1-5
abundance: .
v_gene: TRBV15
d_gene: TRBD1
CDR3nt: TGTGCCACCAGCAGAGATGGAGGGGGCCTAGGGCAGCCCCAGCATTTT
CDR3aa: CATSRDGGGLGQPQHF

j_gene: TRBJ1-4
abundance: .
v_gene: TRBV18
d_gene: .
CDR3nt: TGTGCCAGCTCCCCAGGCCAATCAACTAATGAAAAACTGTTTTTT
CDR3aa: CASSPGQSTNEKLFF

j_gene: TRBJ2-7
abundance: .
v_gene: TRBV3-1/TRBV3-2
d_gene: .
CDR3nt: TGTGCCAGCAGCCAAGAGAAACGCGAGCAGTACTTC
CDR3aa: CASSQEKREQYF

j_gene: TRBJ1-4
abundance: .
v_gene: TRBV5-1
d_gene: TRBD1
CDR3nt: TGCGCCAGCAGCATGGGACAGGGGAATGAAAAACTGTTTTTT
CDR3aa: CASSMGQGNEKLFF

j_gene: TRBJ1-1
abundance: .
v_gene: TRBV30
d_gene: .
CDR3nt: TGTGCCTGGAGTGTATGGGGGGCAACAAACACTGAAGCTTTCTTT
CDR3aa: CAWSVWGATNTEAFF

j_gene: TRBJ1-6
abundance: .
v_gene: TRBV25-1
d_gene: .
CDR3nt: TGTGCCAGCGCCAGGACAGCGACCAATTCACCCCTCCACTTT
CDR3aa: CASARTATNSPLHF

j_gene: TRBJ2-3
abundance: .
v_gene: TRBV7-9
d_gene: .
CDR3nt: TGTGCCAGCAGCTTAAACAGGGCCCTCTCCACAGATACGCAGTATTTT
CDR3aa: CASSLNRALSTDTQYF

j_gene: TRBJ1-4
abundance: .
v_gene: TRBV15
d_gene: .
CDR3nt: TGTGCCACCAGCAGAGATTGGAGGATAGCTAATGAAAAACTGTTTTTT
CDR3aa: CATSRDWRIANEKLFF

j_gene: TRBJ1-1
abundance: .
v_gene: TRBV11-2
d_gene: .
CDR3nt: TGTGCCAGCAGCTTACCCGGGGCGAACACTGAAGCTTTCTTT
CDR3aa: CASSLPGANTEAFF

j_gene: TRBJ1-1
abundance: .
v_gene: TRBV5-1
d_gene: .
CDR3nt: TGCGCCAGCAGTTCCCAAATCGGAACTGAAGCTTTCTTT
CDR3aa: CASSSQIGTEAFF

j_gene: TRBJ2-5
abundance: .
v_gene: TRBV11-2
d_gene: .
CDR3nt: TGTGCCAGCAGATCTCCCAGGAGGGAACAAGAGACCCAGTACTTC
CDR3aa: CASRSPRREQETQYF

j_gene: TRBJ2-1
abundance: once
v_gene: TRBV28
d_gene: .
CDR3nt: TGTGCCAGCAGTTTCGGGCGGGCGGCCTACAATGAGCAGTTCTTC
CDR3aa: CASSFGRAAYNEQFF

j_gene: TRBJ1-5
abundance: .
v_gene: TRBV2
d_gene: .
CDR3nt: TGTGCCAGCGATAAGGGGAATCAGCCCCAGCATTTT
CDR3aa: CASDKGNQPQHF

j_gene: TRBJ1-5
abundance: .
v_gene: TRBV7-9
d_gene: .
CDR3nt: TGTGCCAGCAGCTCTCAATCGGAGCCCCAGCATTTT
CDR3aa: CASSSQSEPQHF

j_gene: TRBJ1-5
abundance: .
v_gene: TRBV7-2
d_gene: TRBD1
CDR3nt: TGTGCCAGCAGCCCTAGAACAGGGGGCAATCAGCCCCAGCATTTT
CDR3aa: CASSPRTGGNQPQHF

j_gene: TRBJ1-1
abundance: .
v_gene: TRBV6-5
d_gene: .
CDR3nt: TGTGCCAGCAGTTACGCAGGAAAGTCGAACACTGAAGCTTTCTTT
CDR3aa: CASSYAGKSNTEAFF

j_gene: TRBJ1-1
abundance: once
v_gene: TRBV7-3
d_gene: .
CDR3nt: TGTGCCAGCAGCCCACCGAACAAGGGGGGGGACACTGAAGCTTTCTTT
CDR3aa: CASSPPNKGGDTEAFF